These 17 T cell receptor beta chains were all obtained from the same sample, sequenced in a study of T cells in tuberculosis. Time point reported: new active TB diagnosis, blood taken before or within 7 days of starting treatment. Data came from immunoSEQ multiplex PCR; TCRdb stores just in-frame clones and leaves some out. Of approximately 53,000 clones in the sample, 90% to 95% are singletons; the top ten hold 1.4%. The starting material was PBMCs, obtained at tuberculosis diagnosis. The receptors were sampled from an adult with tuberculosis.

The chain employs TRBV7-9 and TRBJ2-5; 10 bases align to TRBD2. This CDR3 is 15 amino acids long. Germline V lookup: CDR1 SEHNR, CDR2 FQNEAQ (reference sequence). V trimming: 2 bases; J trimming: 5 bases; junction bases outside the gene matches: 5. CDR3 sequence (DNA): TGTGCCAGCAGCTTATCCCAAGCGGGAGGGGAGACCCAGTACTTC. Its protein is CASSLSQAGGETQYF.

The chain links TRBV5-1 to TRBJ1-5, with D perhaps TRBD1 (6 bases). The ends were cut back, 5 bases at V and 1 base at J, with 13 bases in the middle. This CDR3 region has 15 residues. Germline CDR1 reads SGHRS; CDR2 reads YFSETQ. Written as DNA, the CDR3 is TGCGCCAGCAGTGTCCGACAGGAAAGCAATCAGCCCCAGCATTTT. Translating gives CASSVRQESNQPQHF.

J is TRBJ2-1 and V is TRBV25-1, with TRBD2 identical over 7 bases. CDR1 is MGHDK, CDR2 SYGVNS, per germline. This CDR3 has 13 amino acids. J was trimmed by 9 bases and V by 2 bases; bases with no gene match: 4. CDR3 protein: CASSEAWGGEQFF. For the CDR3, the DNA is TGTGCCAGCAGTGAAGCCTGGGGGGGTGAGCAGTTCTTC.

The chain uses TRBV6-1 and TRBJ1-5; a weak D match, TRBD1 (6 bases). The CDR3 sequence is 13 residues long. Looked up from germline, CDR1 is MNHNS and CDR2 is SASEGT. V was cut by 6 bases and J by 6 bases, with 12 bases left in between. This chain's CDR3 is CASRGGPPQPQHF. DNA of the CDR3: TGTGCCAGCAGAGGGGGTCCCCCTCAGCCCCAGCATTTT.

The gene calls are TRBV5-1 and TRBJ2-6; D not certain. Trimming shortened V by 6 bases and J by 1 base, and 5 bases separated the two germline ends. CDR1 is SGHRS and CDR2 is YFSETQ in the germline V gene. CDR3 length: 13 residues. The CDR3 DNA reads as TGCGCCAGCACATCATCTGGGGCCAACGTCCTGACTTTC. Residues: CASTSSGANVLTF.

The chain carries TRBV30 and TRBJ2-6; D gene uncertain. Trimming pared 3 bases from V and 0 bases from J, leaving 6 bases between. CDR1 and CDR2 from the germline V gene are GTSNPN and SVGIG (reference sequence). The CDR3 sequence is 14 residues long. The CDR3 sequence is CAWRRNSGANVLTF. DNA of the CDR3: TGTGCCTGGAGGAGAAACTCTGGGGCCAACGTCCTGACTTTC.

This chain uses TRBV18 with TRBJ1-2; a weak D match, TRBD1 (6 bases). The CDR3 consists of 14 residues. V was trimmed by 0 bases and J by 8 bases, leaving 13 bases between them. The V gene's germline CDR1 is KGHSH and CDR2 LQKENI. The CDR3, as DNA: TGTGCCAGCTCACCACCGATCTCAGGGGCGGGCTACACCTTC. Translated, it gives CASSPPISGAGYTF. Together with reference TRBV18 and TRBJ1-2, the CDR3 gives the full variable domain: NAGVMQNPRHLVRRRGQEARLRCSPMKGHSHVYWYRQLPEEGLKFMVYLQKENIIDESGMPKERFSAEFPKEGPSILRIQQVVRGDSAAYFCASSPPISGAGYTFGSGTRLTVV.

V and J are TRBV6-5 and TRBJ1-1; no clear D. From germline, CDR1 is MNHEY and CDR2 SVGAGI. Trimming took 0 bases from V and 8 from J, leaving 13 bases between them. The CDR3 extends over 14 amino acids. CDR3 nucleotides: TGTGCCAGCAGTTACTCACGTGAGATCATAGAAGCTTTCTTT. Its translation is CASSYSREIIEAFF.

The CDR3 region is CASSQVPSGNYEQYF. The CDR3 DNA is TGCGCCAGCAGCCAAGTCCCTAGCGGGAATTACGAGCAGTACTTC. The V call is TRBV4-3, the J call TRBJ2-7; 9 bases agree with TRBD2. J was trimmed by 4 bases and V by 1 base; bases with no gene match: 5. CDR1 and CDR2 (germline): LGHNA, YSLEER. CDR3 length: 15 amino acids.

The chain recombines TRBV27 with TRBJ1-1; the match to TRBD1 covers 7 bases. CDR3 length: 15 amino acids. V dropped 4 bases and J dropped 5; count of bases not matched to a gene: 10. Germline CDR1 is MNHEY and CDR2 is SMNVEV (reference sequence). The CDR3 reads CASSSPRQGRTEAFF. The CDR3 DNA reads as TGTGCCAGCAGTTCCCCGAGACAGGGCAGAACTGAAGCTTTCTTT.

The chain recombines TRBV28 with TRBJ2-5; 10 bases match TRBD2. J gave up 5 bases and V 4 bases, and 16 bases lay outside the gene matches. The germline CDR1 and CDR2 sequences are MDHEN and SYDVKM. There are 18 residues in the CDR3. CDR3 loop: CASSSPDLLAGAGETQYF. The CDR3, as DNA: TGTGCCAGCAGTTCACCCGACCTCCTAGCGGGAGCCGGTGAGACCCAGTACTTC.

This chain links TRBV11-2 with TRBJ2-5, with TRBD2 identical over 12 bases. CDR1 and CDR2 (germline): SGHAT, FQNNGV. The CDR3 covers 15 residues. J lost 5 bases, V lost 1 base, and 2 bases had no gene match. CDR3 DNA sequence: TGTGCCAGCAGCTTAGGACTAGCGGGAGTGGAGACCCAGTACTTC. It codes for CASSLGLAGVETQYF.

In DNA form, the CDR3 reads TGTGCCAGCAGCTTAGGATGGGGTAGCGGGACGACAGAAATAACAGATACGCAGTATTTT. Translating it yields CASSLGWGSGTTEITDTQYF. The V gene is TRBV7-6, the J gene TRBJ2-3, with 8 bases lining up with TRBD2. The trim removed 1 base at V and 3 bases at J, leaving 18 bases unmatched. Germline lookup yields CDR1 SGHVS and CDR2 FNYEAQ. The CDR3 covers 20 residues.

The V gene is TRBV5-1, the J gene TRBJ1-2; D may be TRBD1 (6 bases). With 1 base removed from V and 6 bases from J, the gap between germline ends came to 10 bases. In germline, CDR1 is SGHRS, CDR2 YFSETQ. The length of the CDR3 is 13 residues. In nucleotides, the CDR3 is TGCGCCAGCAGCTTGTCAGGGGTCGATGGCTACACCTTC. Translation: CASSLSGVDGYTF.

This clone was detected once. The chain is built from TRBV4-3 and TRBJ2-1, with D possibly TRBD2 on 5 matching bases. The V gene lost 4 bases and the J gene lost 5 bases, with 18 bases spanning the gap. Germline V CDR1 and CDR2: LGHNA, YSLEER. The CDR3 has 16 residues. CDR3 DNA: TGCGCCAGCAGCCTCCTCGGCGCGGGCCGGGACAATGAGCAGTTCTTC. Its protein product is CASSLLGAGRDNEQFF.

V and J are TRBV27 and TRBJ2-6; D perhaps matches TRBD1 (6 bases). The CDR3 is 16 amino acids. The germline V and J ends were trimmed by 4 bases and 0 bases, with 10 bases remaining between them. CDR1 and CDR2 (germline): MNHEY, SMNVEV (reference sequence). The CDR3 DNA reads TGTGCCAGCAGTTCGACAGGAAGCTCTGGGGCCAACGTCCTGACTTTC. It is translated as CASSSTGSSGANVLTF. Complete variable domain (other parts from reference TRBV27 and TRBJ2-6): EAQVTQNPRYLITVTGKKLTVTCSQNMNHEYMSWYRQDPGLGLRQIYYSMNVEVTDKGDVPEGYKVSRKEKRNFPLILESPSPNQTSLYFCASSSTGSSGANVLTFGAGSRLTVL.

CDR3 nucleotide sequence: TGTGCCAGCAGCCTAAAGGGACTAGGGATTGAGACCCAGTACTTC. Translation: CASSLKGLGIETQYF. The chain carries TRBV13 and TRBJ2-5, with 8 bases matching TRBD2. The CDR3 extends over 15 amino acids. CDR1 is PRHDT and CDR2 is FYEKMQ in the germline V gene (reference sequence). With V trimmed by 5 bases and J by 5 bases, 10 bases remained unmatched.